A single sample is the source of the 5 T cell receptor beta chains below, sequenced in a study of patients and donors after allogeneic stem cell transplantation. Using its own MiXCR run on the RT-PCR reads, TCRdb lists one record per CDR3 protein. The sample records roughly 10,000 distinct CDR3 sequences, 5.9% being singletons. The sequenced material came from blood, either unsorted or a sorted T cell fraction (not recorded which). Receptor source: a human donor who was either an allogeneic HSCT recipient or a stem cell or donor lymphocyte infusion donor (not recorded which). It is not recorded whose cells these are; they may come from a transplant donor.

This clonotype was counted between two and nine times. The chain is built from TRBV4-3 and TRBJ2-3; D might be TRBD2 (5 bases). V lost 3 bases and J lost 5, with 12 bases in between. The CDR3 contains 14 residues. Germline V gene lookup returns CDR1 LGHNA and CDR2 YSLEER. The CDR3 bases are TGCGCCAGCAGCCAGACCCCCGGGATAGATACGCAGTATTTT. Protein sequence: CASSQTPGIDTQYF.

This clonotype has at least ten counts. The chain uses TRBV28 and TRBJ1-2; 10 nucleotides match TRBD1. The J segment lost 3 bases and the V segment lost 2 bases, leaving 3 bases of the junction unmatched. Germline V gene sequence: CDR1 MDHEN, CDR2 SYDVKM. The CDR3 is 15 residues long. The CDR3: CASSLTGTGDYGYTF. CDR3 nucleotides: TGTGCCAGCAGTTTAACCGGGACAGGGGACTATGGCTACACCTTC.

This clonotype was recorded many times. The V gene is TRBV20-1, the J gene TRBJ2-1; D might be TRBD2 (6 bases). The CDR3 is made up of 13 amino acids. Between the trimmed V and J ends, which lost 4 bases and 3 bases, there was a span of 10 bases. The V gene's germline CDR1 is DFQATT and CDR2 SNEGSKA (reference sequence). The CDR3 DNA reads as TGCAGTGCTACCGGGACTGGCTACAATGAGCAGTTCTTC. Translated, it gives CSATGTGYNEQFF.

The rearrangement joins TRBV5-4 to TRBJ2-3; 9 bases agree with TRBD1. The V segment lost 0 bases and the J segment 4 bases; nucleotides outside the gene matches: 6. CDR1 SGHNT and CDR2 YYREEE come from the germline V gene (reference sequence). This CDR3 is 16 amino acids long. CDR3 sequence: CASSLAWDRDPDTQYF. The DNA of the CDR3 is TGTGCCAGCAGCTTGGCCTGGGACAGGGACCCAGATACGCAGTATTTT.

This clonotype was observed at least ten times. The rearrangement joins TRBV12-3 or TRBV12-4 to TRBJ2-7, with TRBD1 matching over 10 bases. Trimming took 7 bases from V and 5 from J; bases not matched to a gene: 5. The CDR3 is 13 residues long. Here the CDR3 reads CASTRDRGNEQYF. The CDR3 DNA is TGTGCCAGCACCCGGGACAGGGGAAACGAGCAGTACTTC.